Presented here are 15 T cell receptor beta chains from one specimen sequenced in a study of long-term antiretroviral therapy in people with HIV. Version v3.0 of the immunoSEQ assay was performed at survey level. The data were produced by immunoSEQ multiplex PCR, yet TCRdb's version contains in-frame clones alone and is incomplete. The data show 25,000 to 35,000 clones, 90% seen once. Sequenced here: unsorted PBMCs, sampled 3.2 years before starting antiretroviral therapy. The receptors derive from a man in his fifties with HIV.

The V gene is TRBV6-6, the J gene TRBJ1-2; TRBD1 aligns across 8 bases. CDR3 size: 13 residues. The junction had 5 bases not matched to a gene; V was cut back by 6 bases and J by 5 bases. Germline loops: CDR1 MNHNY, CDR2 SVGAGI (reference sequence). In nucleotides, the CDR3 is TGTGCCAGCAGCCGCGACAGGGGTTATGGCTACACCTTC. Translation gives CASSRDRGYGYTF.

The CDR3 region is CASSRGSLVAGGSTDTQYF. CDR3 coding DNA: TGCGCCAGCAGCCGGGGGAGTTTAGTAGCGGGAGGGAGCACAGATACGCAGTATTTT. The V call is TRBV5-1, the J call TRBJ2-3; 11 bases map to TRBD2. Germline CDR1 and CDR2: SGHRS and YFSETQ. With V trimmed by 4 bases and J by 0 bases, 13 bases remained unmatched. There are 19 residues in the CDR3.

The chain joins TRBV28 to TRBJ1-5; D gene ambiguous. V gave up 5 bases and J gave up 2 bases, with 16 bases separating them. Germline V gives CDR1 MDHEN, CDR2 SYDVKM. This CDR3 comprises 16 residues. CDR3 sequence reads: CASSPPYRPRNQPQHF. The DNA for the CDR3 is TGTGCCAGCAGTCCACCCTATAGGCCCCGCAATCAGCCCCAGCATTTT.

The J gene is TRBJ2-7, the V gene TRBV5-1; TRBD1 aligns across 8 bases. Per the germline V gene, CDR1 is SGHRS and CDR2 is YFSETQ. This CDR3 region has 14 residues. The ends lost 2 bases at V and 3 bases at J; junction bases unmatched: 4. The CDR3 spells CASSFRDRSYEQYF. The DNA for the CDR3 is TGCGCCAGCAGCTTTAGGGACAGGAGCTACGAGCAGTACTTC.

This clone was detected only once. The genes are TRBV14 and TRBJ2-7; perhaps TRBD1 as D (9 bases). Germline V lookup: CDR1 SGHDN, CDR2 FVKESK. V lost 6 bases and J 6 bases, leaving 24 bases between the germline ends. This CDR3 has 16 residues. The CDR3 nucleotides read TGTGCCAGCAGGGACAGGGGTAACAGCGGGAGTCCCGAGCAGTACTTC. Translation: CASRDRGNSGSPEQYF. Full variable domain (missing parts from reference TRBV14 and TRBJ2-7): EAGVTQFPSHSVIEKGQTVTLRCDPISGHDNLYWYRRVMGKEIKFLLHFVKESKQDESGMPNNRFLAERTGGTYSTLKVQPAELEDSGVYFCASRDRGNSGSPEQYFGPGTRLTVT.

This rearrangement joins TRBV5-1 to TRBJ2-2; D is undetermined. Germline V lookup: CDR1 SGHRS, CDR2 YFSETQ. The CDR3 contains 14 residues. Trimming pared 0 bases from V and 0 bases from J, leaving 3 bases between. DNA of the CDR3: TGCGCCAGCAGCTTGGACACGAACACCGGGGAGCTGTTTTTT. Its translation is CASSLDTNTGELFF.

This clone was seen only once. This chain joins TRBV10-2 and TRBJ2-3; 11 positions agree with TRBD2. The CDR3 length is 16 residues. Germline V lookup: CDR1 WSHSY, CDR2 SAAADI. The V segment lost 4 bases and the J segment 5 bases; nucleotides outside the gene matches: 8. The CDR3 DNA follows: TGCGCCAGCAGTGGCCTAACTAGCGGGAGTATAGATACGCAGTATTTT. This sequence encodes CASSGLTSGSIDTQYF.

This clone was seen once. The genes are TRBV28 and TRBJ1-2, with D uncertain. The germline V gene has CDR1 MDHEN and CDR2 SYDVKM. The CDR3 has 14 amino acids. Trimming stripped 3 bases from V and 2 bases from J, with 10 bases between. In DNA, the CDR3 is TGTGCCAGCAGTTTTCTCGCGGGGAACTATGGCTACACCTTC. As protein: CASSFLAGNYGYTF.

CDR3 sequence: CASSPLDYTDTQYF. Here the CDR3 DNA reads TGTGCCAGCTCACCCCTCGATTACACAGATACGCAGTATTTT. The chain is built from TRBV18 and TRBJ2-3; D not certain. The germline gives CDR1 KGHSH, CDR2 LQKENI. Trimming took off 3 bases at V and 2 bases at J, with 9 bases between the two ends. The CDR3 is made up of 14 amino acids. The full variable domain, in which reference TRBV18 and TRBJ2-3 provide the parts outside the CDR3, is NAGVMQNPRHLVRRRGQEARLRCSPMKGHSHVYWYRQLPEEGLKFMVYLQKENIIDESGMPKERFSAEFPKEGPSILRIQQVVRGDSAAYFCASSPLDYTDTQYFGPGTRLTVL.

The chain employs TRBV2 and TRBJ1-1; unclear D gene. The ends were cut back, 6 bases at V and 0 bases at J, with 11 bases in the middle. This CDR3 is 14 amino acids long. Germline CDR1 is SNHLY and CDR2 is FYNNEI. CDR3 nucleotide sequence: TGTGCCAGCAGGGTCGACGGGCTGAACACTGAAGCTTTCTTT. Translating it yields CASRVDGLNTEAFF.

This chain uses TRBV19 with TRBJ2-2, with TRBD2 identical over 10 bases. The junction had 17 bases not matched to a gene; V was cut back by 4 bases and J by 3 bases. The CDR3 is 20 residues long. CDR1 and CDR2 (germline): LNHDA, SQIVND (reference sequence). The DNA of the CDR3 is TGTGCCAGTAGTACTAACCGCCCAGAGCGGGGGGGCGTCCACACCGGGGAGCTGTTTTTT. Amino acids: CASSTNRPERGGVHTGELFF.

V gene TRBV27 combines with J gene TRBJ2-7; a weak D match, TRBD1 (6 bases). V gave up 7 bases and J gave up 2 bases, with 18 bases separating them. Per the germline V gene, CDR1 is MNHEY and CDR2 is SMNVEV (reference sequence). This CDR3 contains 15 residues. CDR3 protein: CASTFRAGVTYEQYF. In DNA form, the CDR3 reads TGTGCCAGCACCTTCCGGGCAGGGGTAACCTACGAGCAGTACTTC.

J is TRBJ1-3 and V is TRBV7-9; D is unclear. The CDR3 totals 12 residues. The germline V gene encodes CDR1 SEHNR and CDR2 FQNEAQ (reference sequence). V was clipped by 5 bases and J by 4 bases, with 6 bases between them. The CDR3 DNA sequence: TGTGCCAGCAGCCCGAGGGGAAACACCATATATTTT. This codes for CASSPRGNTIYF.

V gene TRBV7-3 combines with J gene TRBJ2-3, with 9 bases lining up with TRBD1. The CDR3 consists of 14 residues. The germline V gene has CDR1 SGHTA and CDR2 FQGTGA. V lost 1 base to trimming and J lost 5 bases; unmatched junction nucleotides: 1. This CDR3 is CASSLNRGQDTQYF. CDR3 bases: TGTGCCAGCAGCTTAAACAGGGGGCAAGATACGCAGTATTTT.

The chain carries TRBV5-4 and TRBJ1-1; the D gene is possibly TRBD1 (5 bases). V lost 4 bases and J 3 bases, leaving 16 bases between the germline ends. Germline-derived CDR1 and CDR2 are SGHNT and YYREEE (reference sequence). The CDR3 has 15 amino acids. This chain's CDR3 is CASSRDPYTYTEAFF. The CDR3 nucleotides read TGTGCCAGCAGCCGGGACCCTTATACGTACACTGAAGCTTTCTTT.